This T cell receptor (beta chain) was identified in a study of radiation and T cells in renal cell carcinoma. General study findings and limits: From baseline, blood top tumor clonotypes peaked at 2 weeks post-radiation.

This CDR3 has 17 amino acids. V lost 0 bases and J lost 4, with 22 bases in between. CDR1 and CDR2 (germline): SQVTM, ANQGSEA. Some clones are missing from TCRdb's copy, which holds only in-frame ones; the method was immunoSEQ multiplex PCR. The repertoire holds over 85,000 clones, about four fifths seen once, with around 5.8% in the top ten. Stated time point: baseline pretreatment blood. Treatment indicated: 15 Gy SBRT to primary tumor, nephrectomy 4 weeks later. Blood was sampled at baseline, 2 weeks and 4 weeks after SBRT. In regard to this clone: What it binds is unknown.

Sequences were derived from blood, sampled from a patient whose treatment included radiotherapy and nephrectomy. The chain links TRBV29-1 to TRBJ2-7; no clear D gene. The TCR originated in a man in his sixties with renal cell carcinoma. The chain's CDR3 is CSVEDPNRRYGGYEQYF. The CDR3 region has the DNA TGCAGCGTTGAAGATCCAAATAGGCGGTACGGTGGGTACGAGCAGTACTTC.